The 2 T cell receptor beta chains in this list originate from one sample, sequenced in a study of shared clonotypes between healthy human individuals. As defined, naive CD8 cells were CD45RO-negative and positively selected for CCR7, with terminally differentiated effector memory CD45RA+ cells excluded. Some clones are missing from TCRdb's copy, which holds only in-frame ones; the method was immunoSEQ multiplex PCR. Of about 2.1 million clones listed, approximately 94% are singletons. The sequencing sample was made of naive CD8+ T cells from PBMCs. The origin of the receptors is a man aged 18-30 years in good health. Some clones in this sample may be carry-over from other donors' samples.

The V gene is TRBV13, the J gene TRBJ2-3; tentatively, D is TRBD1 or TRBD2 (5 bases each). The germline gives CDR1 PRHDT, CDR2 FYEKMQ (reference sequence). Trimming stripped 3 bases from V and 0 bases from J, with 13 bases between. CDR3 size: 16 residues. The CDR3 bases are TGTGCCAGCAGCTTGGGGGTTTTCTCTAGCACAGATACGCAGTATTTT. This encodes CASSLGVFSSTDTQYF.

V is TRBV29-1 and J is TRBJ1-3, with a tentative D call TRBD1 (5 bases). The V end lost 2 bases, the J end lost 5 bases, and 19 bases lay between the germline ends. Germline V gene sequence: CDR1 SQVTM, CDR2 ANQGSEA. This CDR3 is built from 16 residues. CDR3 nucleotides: TGCAGCGTTGAATTGGGGGATTGGAGCGGGAGAAACACCATATATTTT. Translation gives CSVELGDWSGRNTIYF.